This TCR beta chain was found in a study of shared clonotypes between healthy human individuals. Donors were Caucasian adults residing in Nashville, Tennessee, USA. Trimming pared 5 bases from V and 9 bases from J, leaving 20 bases between. This CDR3 contains 15 residues. Germline CDR1 is SGHTA and CDR2 is FQGNSA. Here immunoSEQ multiplex PCR was the method, and the copy in TCRdb shows in-frame clones only, minus some. The sample carries about a million clones, approximately 72% recorded once. This chain connects TRBV7-2 to TRBJ2-1; possibly TRBD2 for D (6 bases). Sample: memory CD4+ T cells sorted from blood. The subset denotes: CD45RA-negative fraction. This sequence originates from a man in his late teens or twenties in good health. CDR3 sequence (DNA): TGTGCCAGCAGCCCCCCCCCAACTAGCTCTGGTGAGCAGTTCTTC. Translated, it gives CASSPPPTSSGEQFF.